Given below is one T cell receptor beta chain in context. Its antigen is undetermined. The sample carries other DNA sequences with the same CDR3. This table comes from immunoSEQ multiplex PCR, and its TCRdb copy is limited to in-frame clones, with some not included. The sample contains more than 95,000 clones, approximately 94% of which appear only once. The donors formed part of the approximately 120-subject validation cohort, distinct from the roughly 670-subject first cohort. The data stem from a study of cytomegalovirus exposure and HLA in healthy donors. The wider study: It was reported in a later analysis that the same platform had been used for the 110 or so validation repertoires as for the 550 to 700 first-cohort repertoires. Overall study findings and caveats: It was reportedly the case that the classifier diagnosed cytomegalovirus status with high specificity and sensitivity. In vitro checks showed that a few CMV-associated chains really do target CMV antigens.

The CDR3 is made up of 13 amino acids. V gave up 0 bases and J gave up 8 bases, with 10 bases separating them. Germline CDR1 is KGHSH and CDR2 is LQKENI. The chain recombines TRBV18 with TRBJ1-1, with a weak D call TRBD1 (6 bases). The sequence was collected from a man in his late teens or twenties in good health and CMV-seronegative. Sequenced material: PBMCs. The CDR3 spells CASSPPAGTEAFF. CDR3 in DNA: TGTGCCAGCTCACCACCTGCCGGGACAGAAGCTTTCTTT.